A selection of T cell receptor beta chains follows, all from one sample in a study of cytomegalovirus exposure and HLA in healthy donors. Clones were sequenced by immunoSEQ multiplex PCR, and TCRdb holds only the in-frame ones, with some missing. This table holds more than 65,000 clones, under 80% found once. Sequencing input: PBMCs. The receptors were sampled from a man in his late teens or twenties in good health and CMV-seropositive. Both conserved end residues are part of each CDR3. Each record gives: J gene, V gene, D gene, clone size, CDR3 length, CDR3 protein, CDR3 DNA. A D gene is named only where the DNA matches it firmly. The size of a clone is reported for some rows only, either as once, few or many, or as a class for expanded clones.

TRBJ1-1 TRBV27 . few 13 CASGSAGNTEAFF TGTGCCAGCGGATCGGCGGGGAACACTGAAGCTTTCTTT
TRBJ1-2 TRBV28 . . 13 CASSYRLDYGYTF TGTGCCAGCAGTTACAGATTGGACTATGGCTACACCTTC
TRBJ1-2 TRBV6-5 TRBD1 . 14 CASSYAGTGSGYTF TGTGCCAGCAGTTACGCCGGGACAGGGAGTGGCTACACCTTC
TRBJ2-7 TRBV29-1 TRBD2 . 14 CSGGTSGRSYEQYF TGCAGCGGGGGGACTAGCGGGAGGAGCTACGAGCAGTACTTC
TRBJ1-5 TRBV2 TRBD1 . 16 CASKRAGTGSYQPQHF TGTGCCAGCAAAAGAGCCGGGACAGGGAGTTATCAGCCCCAGCATTTT
TRBJ1-2 TRBV7-9 . . 14 CASSPPGANYGYTF TGTGCCAGCAGCCCCCCGGGGGCTAACTATGGCTACACCTTC
TRBJ1-1 TRBV7-8 . . 14 CASSHDRGATEAFF TGTGCCAGCAGCCATGACCGGGGGGCGACTGAAGCTTTCTTT
TRBJ2-1 TRBV10-2 . . 12 CASSGRYNEQFF TGCGCCAGCAGTGGGAGATACAATGAGCAGTTCTTC
TRBJ1-1 TRBV29-1 . . 13 CSVEAARETEAFF TGCAGCGTTGAAGCAGCCAGGGAAACTGAAGCTTTCTTT
TRBJ1-1 TRBV19 . . 11 CATNTGTEAFF TGTGCCACCAATACGGGCACTGAAGCTTTCTTT
TRBJ2-3 TRBV4-1 TRBD2 few 15 CASSQVSGGRDTQYF TGCGCCAGCAGCCAAGTCTCGGGGGGGAGGGATACGCAGTATTTT
TRBJ1-5 TRBV28 . few 13 CASSLPGNQPQHF TGTGCCAGCAGTTTACCAGGCAATCAGCCCCAGCATTTT
TRBJ1-5 TRBV19 . . 11 CASREAAKRHF TGTGCCAGTAGGGAAGCGGCGAAGAGGCATTTT
TRBJ2-7 TRBV25-1 TRBD1 once 16 CASSGSGQVPTYEQYF TGTGCCAGCAGTGGGTCCGGACAGGTCCCCACCTACGAGCAGTACTTC
TRBJ1-1 TRBV7-2 . . 13 CASSLMATTEAFF TGTGCCAGCAGCTTAATGGCCACCACTGAAGCTTTCTTT
TRBJ2-7 TRBV5-4 . . 14 CASSLEGQLYEQYF TGTGCCAGCAGCTTGGAAGGACAGCTATACGAGCAGTACTTC
TRBJ2-5 TRBV5-4 . . 15 CASSLEGGGVETQYF TGTGCCAGCAGCTTGGAAGGGGGAGGGGTGGAGACCCAGTACTTC
TRBJ2-5 TRBV2 . . 13 CASSGENQETQYF TGTGCCAGCAGTGGTGAGAACCAAGAGACCCAGTACTTC
TRBJ1-2 TRBV15 TRBD1 few 15 CATSRGQGVPYGYTF TGTGCCACCAGCAGAGGCCAGGGGGTGCCCTATGGCTACACCTTC
TRBJ2-2 TRBV9 TRBD2 . 15 CASSIGTRVAGELFF TGTGCCAGCAGCATTGGGACTAGAGTGGCCGGGGAGCTGTTTTTT
TRBJ2-7 TRBV7-9 . once 14 CASSLVSGSDEQYF TGTGCCAGCAGCTTAGTTTCCGGGTCGGACGAGCAGTACTTC
TRBJ2-3 TRBV19 TRBD2 few 15 CASRSSGRAPDTQYF TGTGCCAGCCGGTCTAGCGGGAGGGCCCCAGATACGCAGTATTTT
TRBJ2-7 TRBV14 TRBD1 . 14 CASSERQGYYEQYF TGTGCCAGCAGCGAAAGACAGGGATACTACGAGCAGTACTTC
TRBJ2-3 TRBV10-3 . . 15 CAIRSPSLVTDTQYF TGTGCCATCAGAAGCCCGAGTTTGGTAACAGATACGCAGTATTTT
TRBJ2-3 TRBV7-9 . . 13 CASSKTEIDTQYF TGTGCCAGCAGCAAGACAGAGATTGATACGCAGTATTTT
TRBJ2-1 TRBV9 TRBD1 . 16 CASSYTPGTGNNEQFF TGTGCCAGCAGCTACACCCCCGGGACAGGGAACAATGAGCAGTTCTTC
TRBJ2-1 TRBV4-1 TRBD1 . 15 CASSQVGQGKREQFF TGCGCCAGCAGCCAGGTGGGACAGGGTAAACGTGAGCAGTTCTTC
TRBJ2-1 TRBV29-1 TRBD2 . 16 CSVESGLAEVYNEQFF TGCAGCGTTGAGTCGGGACTAGCGGAGGTTTACAATGAGCAGTTCTTC
TRBJ2-7 TRBV10-3 TRBD2 . 16 CAIKGTSGSVYYEQYF TGTGCCATCAAAGGCACTAGCGGGAGTGTTTACTACGAGCAGTACTTC
TRBJ2-7 TRBV7-8 . once 15 CASSPRRDSSYEQYF TGTGCCAGCAGCCCCCGAAGAGACAGTTCCTACGAGCAGTACTTC
TRBJ2-1 TRBV4-1 . . 14 CASSFFFGRDEQFF TGCGCCAGCAGCTTCTTTTTCGGGCGGGATGAGCAGTTCTTC
TRBJ2-3 TRBV28 . . 13 CASSFSRGDTQYF TGTGCCAGCAGTTTTTCCAGGGGAGATACGCAGTATTTT
TRBJ2-1 TRBV10-1 . . 14 CASSGGGPLNEQFF TGCGCCAGCAGTGGGGGCGGCCCACTAAATGAGCAGTTCTTC
TRBJ2-7 TRBV5-1 TRBD1 . 16 CASSLFLGQGAGEQYF TGCGCCAGCAGCCTATTCTTGGGACAGGGGGCGGGAGAGCAGTACTTC
TRBJ1-1 TRBV7-2 . . 15 CASSSHADPDTEAFF TGTGCCAGCAGCTCTCACGCGGATCCCGACACTGAAGCTTTCTTT
TRBJ2-7 TRBV4-1 TRBD2 . 14 CASSQWGGPPEQYF TGCGCCAGCAGCCAATGGGGGGGTCCCCCCGAGCAGTACTTC
TRBJ2-5 TRBV29-1 TRBD1 . 14 CSVGGQGGQETQYF TGCAGCGTTGGAGGACAGGGGGGTCAAGAGACCCAGTACTTC
TRBJ2-7 TRBV5-1 . . 15 CASSPLGGTAYEQYF TGCGCCAGCAGCCCGCTCGGGGGAACCGCCTACGAGCAGTACTTC
TRBJ1-2 TRBV27 TRBD1 once 13 CASSLSEGTAYNF TGTGCCAGCAGTTTATCGGAGGGGACAGCTTATAACTTC
TRBJ1-1 TRBV4-1 . few 16 CASSQDRWKTTTEAFF TGCGCCAGCAGCCAAGATCGGTGGAAGACTACCACTGAAGCTTTCTTT
TRBJ2-5 TRBV28 TRBD2 . 17 CASSSSNWGGVLETQYF TGTGCCAGCAGTTCCTCAAATTGGGGGGGAGTATTGGAGACCCAGTACTTC
TRBJ1-5 TRBV9 . . 13 CASGERDHQPQHF TGTGCCAGCGGCGAGCGGGACCATCAGCCCCAGCATTTT
TRBJ1-1 TRBV29-1 TRBD1 . 12 CSVTKDRDEAFF TGCAGCGTGACGAAAGACAGGGACGAAGCTTTCTTT
TRBJ1-1 TRBV7-9 TRBD1 . 16 CASSTGTGPTGTEAFF TGTGCCAGCAGCACCGGGACAGGCCCGACGGGCACTGAAGCTTTCTTT
TRBJ2-1 TRBV7-2 . . 15 CASSPRAVRGSEQFF TGTGCCAGCAGCCCAAGGGCTGTCCGCGGGTCTGAGCAGTTCTTC
TRBJ2-3 TRBV7-6 TRBD2 . 15 CASSLKAGGTDTQYF TGTGCCAGCAGCTTAAAAGCGGGAGGGACAGATACGCAGTATTTT
TRBJ2-1 TRBV6-1 . . 14 CASSSRGSYNEQFF TGTGCCAGCAGTTCAAGGGGCTCCTACAATGAGCAGTTCTTC
TRBJ1-2 TRBV6-1 . . 11 CASREPSGYTF TGTGCCAGCAGGGAGCCTTCAGGCTACACCTTC